Shown below are 25 T cell receptor beta chains from a single sample sequenced in a study of T cell clonality in common variable immunodeficiency. These receptors have no identified antigens. Clones were read by immunoSEQ multiplex PCR, and TCRdb kept only the in-frame ones, dropping some. The record shows 15,000 to 20,000 clones for this sample, with no singletons present. Findings of the study overall: In common variable immunodeficiency, TCR beta chains reportedly carried fewer deletions and N-nucleotide insertions.

The source material was peripheral blood mononuclear cells. The source of these receptors is a human donor with common variable immunodeficiency.

This clone showed up just a few times. The sequenced fragment ends 3 residues before the CDR3 boundary, so the rest is inferred from the germline J gene. The gene calls are TRBV30 and TRBJ1-1; the match to TRBD1 covers 7 bases. There are 14 residues in the CDR3. CDR1 GTSNPN and CDR2 SVGIG come from the germline V gene (reference sequence). V was clipped by 2 bases and J by 0 bases; unmatched bases: 3. The DNA read from the CDR3 is TGTGCCTGGAGTTGGGACAGTGTGAACACTGAA. Translating it yields CAWSWDSVNTE. The CDR3 reads in full as CAWSWDSVNTEAFF.

This clone was recorded at least ten times. The read is 3 residues too short to cover the CDR3 end, so that end is filled in from the germline J gene. V gene TRBV30 combines with J gene TRBJ2-7; tentatively, D is TRBD2 (5 bases). The germline V gene encodes CDR1 GTSNPN and CDR2 SVGIG (reference sequence). Trimming left V 7 bases short and J 1 base short, with 8 bases between. The CDR3 length is 11 residues. The CDR3 loop is CASTISYEQYF. CDR3 DNA (partial): TGTGCCTCGACTATTTCCTACGAG.

As to this clone: The read ends 3 residues early relative to the CDR3; the germline J gene fills the gap. This chain joins TRBV20-1 and TRBJ1-5; tentative D call: TRBD1 (5 bases). The CDR3 has 15 residues. Per germline, CDR1 DFQATT and CDR2 SNEGSKA (reference sequence). The ends were cut back, 3 bases at V and 7 bases at J, with 19 bases in the middle. The covered CDR3 bases are TGCAGTGCTAGTGCTGACAGCGATCGGCTCCAGCCC. This codes for CSASADSDRLQP. The entire CDR3 protein is CSASADSDRLQPQHF.

Turning to this clone: The read terminates 3 residues ahead of where the CDR3 ends, so the germline J gene completes it. The rearrangement uses TRBV7-2 and TRBJ2-7, with 9 bases identical to TRBD2. Trimming took 2 bases from V and 3 from J; bases not matched to a gene: 5. Germline assignment: CDR1 SGHTA and CDR2 FQGNSA. The CDR3 runs 15 residues. CDR3 DNA, as far as it was read: TGTGCCAGCAGCTTAAGGGGACTAGCTCACTACGAG. The encoded protein is CASSLRGLAHYE. The entire CDR3 is CASSLRGLAHYEQYF.

The sample holds a few counts of this clone. The CDR3 extends 3 residues past the end of the read, so its final part is completed from the germline J gene. V usage is TRBV5-1 and J usage is TRBJ1-2; TRBD1 is a possible D gene (6 bases). Germline values: CDR1 SGHRS, CDR2 YFSETQ. The CDR3 covers 15 residues. V gave up 1 base and J gave up 4 bases, with 14 bases separating them. The covered CDR3 bases are TGCGCCAGCAGCTTGTTAGCAGGGGTTTTCTATGGC. It specifies CASSLLAGVFYG. The full-length CDR3 reads as CASSLLAGVFYGYTF.

This clone was detected ten times or more. The CDR3 end lies 3 residues beyond the end of the read and is filled in from the germline J gene. The chain links TRBV7-2 to TRBJ2-7, with TRBD1 identical over 9 bases. The CDR3 spans 14 residues. Trimming took 3 bases from V and 3 from J; bases not matched to a gene: 3. CDR1 and CDR2 from the germline V gene are SGHTA and FQGNSA. The CDR3 bases that were read are TGTGCCAGCAGCTTTCCGGGACAGGGCTACGAG. It specifies CASSFPGQGYE. The whole CDR3 reads CASSFPGQGYEQYF.

This clone was found many times. The read ends 3 residues before the CDR3 terminus; that terminus is restored from the germline J gene. The chain employs TRBV5-6 and TRBJ1-2; D is uncertain. V was pared by 0 bases and J by 5 bases, with 8 bases between. CDR3 length: 13 amino acids. The V gene's germline CDR1 is SGHDT and CDR2 YYEEEE. The chain's CDR3 is CASSLDSSYGYTF. The sequenced CDR3 bases are TGTGCCAGCAGCTTGGACAGCTCTTATGGC.

This clone appeared many times. The read gets to within 3 residues of the CDR3 end, and the germline J gene fills in the rest. V is TRBV28 and J is TRBJ1-1; a possible D gene is TRBD1 (5 bases). Trimming stripped 4 bases from V and 3 bases from J, with 12 bases between. The CDR3 covers 14 residues. The V gene's germline CDR1 is MDHEN and CDR2 SYDVKM. The covered CDR3 bases are TGTGCCAGCAGTTCCGAGGGGTTGCACACTGAA. As protein: CASSSEGLHTE. From start to end, the CDR3 is CASSSEGLHTEAFF.

Regarding this clone: With the read ending 3 residues before the CDR3 end, the germline J gene is used to fill in that end. V and J are TRBV7-2 and TRBJ2-7; 11 bases match TRBD1. The CDR3 has 15 amino acids. The germline V gene encodes CDR1 SGHTA and CDR2 FQGNSA. V lost 5 bases and J lost 3; bases outside the gene matches: 6. CDR3 in amino acids: CASSAGTGGIYEQYF. Partial CDR3 DNA: TGTGCCAGCAGCGCCGGGACAGGGGGTATCTACGAG.

The CDR3 sequence is CASSLEGARDQYF. Partial CDR3 DNA: TGCGCCAGCAGCTTGGAGGGGGCCAGGGAT. This sequence joins TRBV5-1 and TRBJ2-4; 7 positions agree with TRBD1. Coverage ceases 3 residues before the CDR3 finishes, and the germline J gene fills in the end. Germline CDR1 reads SGHRS; CDR2 reads YFSETQ. The CDR3 sequence is 13 residues long.

This clone was picked up many times. The read terminates 3 residues ahead of where the CDR3 ends, so the germline J gene completes it. The J gene is TRBJ1-1, the V gene TRBV6-1, with 8 bases matching TRBD1. Germline V lookup: CDR1 MNHNS, CDR2 SASEGT. Unmatched junction bases numbered 8, after V lost 1 base and J lost 4 bases. The CDR3 covers 16 residues. The covered CDR3 bases are TGTGCCAGCAGTGAAGGCCCAGGGGGCACTGGCACTGAA. Translated: CASSEGPGGTGTE. The entire CDR3 protein reads CASSEGPGGTGTEAFF.

Points on this clone: The read ends 3 residues before the CDR3 terminus; that terminus is restored from the germline J gene. The V gene is TRBV2, the J gene TRBJ1-2; D is undetermined. Germline V gene sequence: CDR1 SNHLY, CDR2 FYNNEI. The CDR3 totals 13 residues. Trimming took 4 bases from V and 5 from J, leaving 11 bases between them. The CDR3 is CASSVEGDYGYTF. CDR3 bases read: TGTGCCAGCAGTGTAGAGGGTGATTATGGC. Full variable domain (missing parts from reference TRBV2 and TRBJ1-2): EPEVTQTPSHQVTQMGQEVILRCVPISNHLYFYWYRQILGQKVEFLVSFYNNEISEKSEIFDDQFSVERPDGSNFTLKIRSTKLEDSAMYFCASSVEGDYGYTFGSGTRLTVV.

This clone was recorded at least ten times. From the germline J gene comes the end of the CDR3, since the read stops 3 residues before it. The chain carries TRBV7-8 and TRBJ2-5; a possible D gene is TRBD1 (5 bases). V was trimmed by 4 bases and J by 5 bases, leaving 14 bases between them. Per germline, CDR1 SGHVS and CDR2 FQNEAQ. This CDR3 spans 14 amino acids. This CDR3 reads CASSSGRVRETQYF. The CDR3 bases that were read are TGTGCCAGCAGCTCTGGCAGGGTCAGGGAGACC.

This clone occurred many times. The CDR3 end is not reached by the read, which stops 3 residues before it; the germline J gene fills it in. J is TRBJ2-3 and V is TRBV5-6; D tentatively reads TRBD1 or TRBD2 (5 bases each). CDR3 length: 14 amino acids. With 4 bases removed from V and 3 bases from J, the gap between germline ends came to 12 bases. The V gene's germline CDR1 is SGHDT and CDR2 YYEEEE. The CDR3 sequence is CASSRRTTTDTQYF. The sequenced part of the CDR3 DNA is TGTGCCAGCAGCCGGAGGACAACTACAGATACG.

This clone was seen repeatedly, ten times or more. Read data end 3 residues before the CDR3 end; the end is taken from the germline J gene. The rearrangement joins TRBV30 to TRBJ1-6, with D maybe TRBD1 (6 bases). The CDR3 covers 13 residues. Germline V gene lookup returns CDR1 GTSNPN and CDR2 SVGIG (reference sequence). V lost 8 bases, J lost 7 bases, and 15 bases lay in between. The sequenced CDR3 bases are TGTGCCAAAAAACAGGGTCCGAATTCACCC. It translates to CAKKQGPNSP. The CDR3 in full is CAKKQGPNSPLHF.

This clone showed up just a few times. With the read ending 3 residues before the CDR3 end, the germline J gene is used to fill in that end. This chain uses TRBV30 with TRBJ1-5, with D unresolved. The CDR3 has 14 residues. Germline-derived CDR1 and CDR2 are GTSNPN and SVGIG (reference sequence). V was clipped by 2 bases and J by 3 bases, with 11 bases between them. The covered CDR3 bases are TGTGCCTGGAGTCCAATAGGGCCCAATCAGCCC. This translates into CAWSPIGPNQP. The full CDR3 reads CAWSPIGPNQPQHF.

This clone was found a few times. The read stops 3 residues short of the end of the CDR3; the missing end is completed from the germline J gene. The rearrangement links TRBV18 to TRBJ1-6; the match to TRBD1 covers 7 bases. Trimming cost V 3 bases and J 9 bases; bases outside gene matches: 8. Germline CDR1 reads KGHSH; CDR2 reads LQKENI. The CDR3 totals 15 residues. The sequenced part of the CDR3 DNA is TGTGCCAGCTCACCCCAGGACAGGTCGGGTTCACCC. It is translated as CASSPQDRSGSP. The whole CDR3 protein reads CASSPQDRSGSPLHF. The whole variable domain, remainder taken from reference TRBV18 and TRBJ1-6, is NAGVMQNPRHLVRRRGQEARLRCSPMKGHSHVYWYRQLPEEGLKFMVYLQKENIIDESGMPKERFSAEFPKEGPSILRIQQVVRGDSAAYFCASSPQDRSGSPLHFGNGTRLTVT.

This clone was counted a few times. The CDR3 end lies 3 residues beyond the end of the read and is filled in from the germline J gene. The chain combines TRBV20-1 with TRBJ1-1; D gene ambiguous. Germline lookup yields CDR1 DFQATT and CDR2 SNEGSKA (reference sequence). This CDR3 spans 12 amino acids. V lost 6 bases, J lost 5 bases, and 13 bases lay in between. CDR3 DNA, as far as it was read: TGCAGTGCCCCTCGGGCGGGGACTGAA. Translating it yields CSAPRAGTE. The whole CDR3 reads CSAPRAGTEAFF.

Comments on this clone: From the germline J gene comes the end of the CDR3, since the read stops 3 residues before it. This rearrangement joins TRBV5-1 to TRBJ2-2; the match to TRBD2 covers 11 bases. Germline-derived CDR1 and CDR2 are SGHRS and YFSETQ. J lost 6 bases, V lost 3 bases, and 7 bases had no gene match. The length of the CDR3 is 16 residues. CDR3 amino acids: CASSWVSGRAAGELFF. The DNA read from the CDR3 is TGCGCCAGCAGCTGGGTTAGCGGGAGGGCCGCCGGGGAG.

This clone was detected ten times or more. The CDR3 end lies 3 residues beyond the end of the read and is filled in from the germline J gene. Other DNA sequences in this sample translate to the same CDR3. V is TRBV7-3 and J is TRBJ2-2; the match to TRBD1 covers 8 bases. CDR3 length equals 16 residues. Germline assignment: CDR1 SGHTA and CDR2 FQGTGA. V gave up 5 bases and J gave up 1 base; unmatched junction bases: 6. The part of the CDR3 DNA that was read is TGTGCCAGCAGCCTTAACGGACAGGGGAACACCGGGGAG. This sequence encodes CASSLNGQGNTGE. The whole CDR3 region reads CASSLNGQGNTGELFF.

This clone came up a few times. The CDR3 end is not reached by the read, which stops 3 residues before it; the germline J gene fills it in. The rearrangement uses TRBV7-3 and TRBJ1-1; TRBD1 might be the D (6 bases). The germline V gene has CDR1 SGHTA and CDR2 FQGTGA. V was pared by 2 bases and J by 6 bases, with 16 bases between. This CDR3 is 15 amino acids long. The CDR3: CASSLLAGAGAEAFF. CDR3 DNA, as far as it was read: TGTGCCAGCAGCTTATTAGCAGGGGCGGGCGCTGAA.

This clone was seen many times. Sequencing ends 3 residues short of the CDR3 end; the germline J gene provides the rest. V and J are TRBV20-1 and TRBJ2-3, with 9 bases aligning to TRBD2. V shed 5 bases and J 6 bases; nucleotides not matched to a gene: 12. Germline V gene data show CDR1 as DFQATT and CDR2 as SNEGSKA (reference sequence). CDR3 length: 15 residues. CDR3 protein: CSALLAGAPGDTQYF. The CDR3 DNA, read in part, is TGCAGTGCTCTTTTAGCGGGGGCCCCAGGGGATACG.

This clone was seen a handful of times. The CDR3 end falls 3 residues outside the read, so it is completed with the germline J gene. The J gene is TRBJ2-5, the V gene TRBV20-1; TRBD2 might be the D (6 bases). V gave up 0 bases and J gave up 7 bases, with 18 bases separating them. There are 15 residues in the CDR3. Germline CDR1 DFQATT, CDR2 SNEGSKA (reference sequence). The CDR3 reads CSARERTILRGTQYF. CDR3 DNA, as far as it was read: TGCAGTGCTAGAGAAAGGACTATACTGCGAGGGACC.

This clone was picked up a small number of times. The sequence runs out 3 residues before the end of the CDR3; the remainder is reconstructed from the germline J gene. The chain links TRBV19 to TRBJ1-4, with 10 bases matching TRBD1. The CDR3 runs 15 residues. Germline CDR1 reads LNHDA; CDR2 reads SQIVND (reference sequence). Trimming removed 6 bases from V and 5 bases from J; junction bases left unmatched: 6. The chain's CDR3 is CASRDRQGANEKLFF. The covered CDR3 bases are TGTGCCAGTAGAGATCGACAGGGGGCCAATGAAAAA. The complete variable domain, with remaining parts taken from reference TRBV19 and TRBJ1-4, reads DGGITQSPKYLFRKEGQNVTLSCEQNLNHDAMYWYRQDPGQGLRLIYYSQIVNDFQKGDIAEGYSVSREKKESFPLTVTSAQKNPTAFYLCASRDRQGANEKLFFGSGTQLSVL.

The table lists this clone with many counts. The CDR3 is cut off 3 residues early in the read; its end comes from the germline J gene. The chain has TRBV19 and TRBJ2-1; the D gene is possibly TRBD1 (7 bases). This CDR3 comprises 16 residues. V dropped 0 bases and J dropped 8 bases, with 17 bases sitting between them. Germline V gene data show CDR1 as LNHDA and CDR2 as SQIVND (reference sequence). CDR3 sequence reads: CASSIEPGGVADEQFF. The DNA read from the CDR3 is TGTGCCAGTAGTATAGAACCAGGGGGTGTAGCGGATGAG.